This TCR beta chain derives from a study of identical twins. Overall study findings and caveats: Out-of-frame alpha sequences common to twins exhibited an excess of low generation probability. Conclusions came from cross-sectional statistical analysis, not from following the same donors.

The germline V gene encodes CDR1 DFQATT and CDR2 SNEGSKA (reference sequence). This CDR3 comprises 15 residues. Germline trimming cut 0 bases from V and 6 bases from J; bases unmatched to any gene: 7. Template switching (which added a universal primer site) was used, and cDNA carried unique molecular identifiers. TCRdb passed the 5' RACE reads through MiXCR, listing each CDR3 protein once. The table shows about 690,000 distinct CDR3 sequences, with 5.5% to 6.5% occurring only once. This clonotype was counted between two and nine times. Its matching antigen is unknown. Sequencing was performed on naive T cells sorted from blood. The sequence was obtained from a man younger than 35 in good health. V and J are TRBV20-1 and TRBJ1-1; 10 bases fit TRBD1. The CDR3 DNA is TGCAGTGCTAGAGATTTCGGGACAGGGGTAGCTGAAGCTTTCTTT. Translation gives CSARDFGTGVAEAFF.